The sequence of this T cell receptor beta chain was determined in a study of tumor-infiltrating lymphocytes in localized non-small cell lung cancer. Study-level results: Tumor T-cell fraction from TCR sequencing was not associated with recurrence-free survival (p = 0.61). TCRbeta sequencing showed higher T cell infiltration in tumors than uninvolved lung.

Using immunoSEQ multiplex PCR, the repertoire was profiled, and TCRdb retains in-frame clones only, with some absent. The top ten clones hold under 6% of a sample with 20,000 to 25,000 clones, approximately 59% of them seen once. Trimming stripped 4 bases from V and 0 bases from J, with 10 bases between. Per the germline V gene, CDR1 is SGHRS and CDR2 is YFSETQ. The CDR3 covers 14 residues. This clone was counted a few times. Antigen unknown. Sequenced input: lung tumor tissue. The source is a human donor with non-small cell lung cancer. The V call is TRBV5-1, the J call TRBJ1-1; D is unresolved. The CDR3 here is CASSVDTVNTEAFF. The CDR3, as DNA: TGCGCCAGCAGCGTCGACACCGTGAACACTGAAGCTTTCTTT.